This TCR beta chain was observed in a study of identical twins. The study, taken as a whole, reports: Within twin pairs, the out-of-frame alpha sequences they shared showed excess low generation probability. Among beta out-of-frame sequences, excess sharing between twins appeared weaker. Models predicted too little out-of-frame TCR alpha sharing in monozygotic twins.

This clonotype was seen at least ten times. Its specificity is unknown. TCRdb called the 5' RACE reads again in MiXCR, with one record for every CDR3 protein. In the table there are around 230,000 distinct CDR3 sequences, over 5% of which are singletons. V lost 2 bases and J lost 0, with 9 bases in between. The V gene's germline CDR1 is SGHVS and CDR2 FNYEAQ. CDR3 length: 15 residues. This sample was shared with a second study, whose subject was T cells expressing NK-cell markers. That report adds: Each of over 5 donors carried dominant NKG2C+ clonotypes accounting for about 1.0-8% of CD8+ T cells.

The sequence was obtained from a woman under 30 in good health. Sequencing input: CD8+ T cells sorted from blood. This chain uses TRBV7-6 with TRBJ2-3; D is possibly TRBD2 (5 bases). CDR3 in DNA: TGTGCCAGCAGCTTAAGGGCGGGTAGCACAGATACGCAGTATTTT. Translating gives CASSLRAGSTDTQYF.